The rows below give T cell receptor beta chains drawn from one sample of a study of blood T cell repertoires in COVID-19. Profiled with immunoSEQ multiplex PCR; TCRdb holds only in-frame clones, not every one. The sample holds tens of thousands of clones, around nine tenths seen once. The material sequenced was peripheral blood. These receptors originate from a human donor in a cohort sampled during active COVID-19. CDR3s include the opening cysteine and the closing phenylalanine or tryptophan. D genes are given only for firm matches. Some rows have no size entry. The others give once, few or many, or a class for an expanded clone.

NA,TRBV11-3,NA,TRBJ2-1,TGTGCCAGCAGCTTAGATCCCCAGAACAATGAGCAGTTCTTC,CASSLDPQNNEQFF
NA,TRBV28,NA,TRBJ1-1,TGTGCCAGCAGTTCGGGATACACTGAAGCTTTCTTT,CASSSGYTEAFF
TRBD1,TRBV28,NA,TRBJ1-4,TGTGCCAGCAGGGGGACAGGGCCTTACTTTGCTAATGAAAAACTGTTTTTT,CASRGTGPYFANEKLFF
NA,TRBV10-3,once,TRBJ2-6,TGTGCCACCAACTCTGGGGCCAACGTCCTGACTTTC,CATNSGANVLTF
NA,TRBV9,NA,TRBJ1-4,TGTGCCAGCAGCGTCGGACAAACTAATGAAAAACTGTTTTTT,CASSVGQTNEKLFF
NA,TRBV4-2,NA,TRBJ2-3,TGTGCCAGCAGCCAAGAAAAACAGAGCACAGATACGCAGTATTTT,CASSQEKQSTDTQYF
TRBD2,TRBV6-6,NA,TRBJ2-1,TGTGCCAGCAGCCCGCTGACTAGCGGGAGTCGAAATGAGCAGTTCTTC,CASSPLTSGSRNEQFF
NA,TRBV27,once,TRBJ2-7,TGTGCCAGCAGTTTATCATCAGGGACCTACGAGCAGTACTTC,CASSLSSGTYEQYF
NA,TRBV9,NA,TRBJ2-3,TGTGCCAGCAGCGTAGAGGGGGATGCTAGCACAGATACGCAGTATTTT,CASSVEGDASTDTQYF
TRBD1,TRBV9,NA,TRBJ1-2,TGTGCCAGCAGCCCAATGACAGGGAACTATGGCTACACCTTC,CASSPMTGNYGYTF
TRBD2,TRBV9,NA,TRBJ2-7,TGTGCCAGCAGCGTAGTGGCTAGCGGGTCCTACGAGCAGTACTTC,CASSVVASGSYEQYF
NA,TRBV7-2,NA,TRBJ2-3,TGTGCCATCCCTCAAGGGGCGCCAGATGGGATAGATACGCAGTATTTT,CAIPQGAPDGIDTQYF
NA,TRBV10-3,NA,TRBJ2-5,TGTGCCATCAGAGGAACGGGACAAAACCAAGAGACCCAGTACTTC,CAIRGTGQNQETQYF
TRBD2,TRBV4-3,NA,TRBJ2-7,TGCGCCAGCAGCCAAGGTGCGGGAGCGTCCTACGAGCAGTACTTC,CASSQGAGASYEQYF
TRBD1,TRBV7-9,few,TRBJ1-5,TGTGCCAGCAGCCTCGGGACAGGGGTTGAACAGCCCCAGCATTTT,CASSLGTGVEQPQHF
NA,TRBV28,NA,TRBJ2-7,TGTGCCAGCAGCAGGGAACCCTACGAGCAGTACTTC,CASSREPYEQYF
NA,TRBV4-2,NA,TRBJ2-5,TGTGCCAGCAGCCAATACAGATCGAATAACCAAGAGACCCAGTACTTC,CASSQYRSNNQETQYF
TRBD1,TRBV19,NA,TRBJ2-2,TGTGCCAGCTGGGACAGGGGATCCGGGGAGCTGTTTTTT,CASWDRGSGELFF
NA,TRBV7-2,NA,TRBJ2-5,TGTGCCAGCAGCTTAGGGGGACTCCTACAAGAGACCCAGTACTTC,CASSLGGLLQETQYF
NA,TRBV7-6,NA,TRBJ2-7,TGTGCCAGCAGCTTAGGTTGGGGCAGAGAGCAGTACTTC,CASSLGWGREQYF
TRBD2,TRBV27,NA,TRBJ2-3,TGTGCCAGCAGTGTCTGGGCGGGAGCGAGGGATACGCAGTATTTT,CASSVWAGARDTQYF
TRBD1,TRBV29-1,NA,TRBJ2-1,TGCAGCGTCCTCGACAGGGCCTACTACAATGAGCAGTTCTTC,CSVLDRAYYNEQFF
NA,TRBV29-1,NA,TRBJ2-7,TGCAGCGTTGCGGATCGGGGGACCTACGAGCAGTACTTC,CSVADRGTYEQYF
NA,TRBV2,NA,TRBJ1-4,TGTGCCAGCAGTGAAAACTACTTGAGGCGTGGGGAAAAACTGTTTTTT,CASSENYLRRGEKLFF
TRBD2,TRBV2,NA,TRBJ2-3,TGTGCCAGCAGGCGGGCTAGCGGGAGGACAGATACGCAGTATTTT,CASRRASGRTDTQYF
NA,TRBV19,once,TRBJ1-5,TGTGCCAGTAGTATATACCCCCAGGGCGGCCAGCCCCAGCATTTT,CASSIYPQGGQPQHF
NA,TRBV7-9,NA,TRBJ1-1,TGTGCCAGCAGCGTAGACAGGCGCCCGGACACTGAAGCTTTCTTT,CASSVDRRPDTEAFF
TRBD1,TRBV27,NA,TRBJ1-1,TGTGCCAGCAGCCACAGGGGGACAGGGTCTGAAGCTTTCTTT,CASSHRGTGSEAFF
TRBD1,TRBV6-2/TRBV6-3,NA,TRBJ1-2,TGTGCCAGCAGTTCCTGGACAGGGGACAACTATGGCTACACCTTC,CASSSWTGDNYGYTF
TRBD2,TRBV5-1,NA,TRBJ2-3,TGCGCCAGCAGCTTAGAGGGACTAGCGGGAACTCATACGCAGTATTTT,CASSLEGLAGTHTQYF
NA,TRBV5-1,NA,TRBJ2-5,TGCGCCAGCAGCCCCGGGTCCTCAAAGCAAGAGACCCAGTACTTC,CASSPGSSKQETQYF
TRBD1,TRBV29-1,NA,TRBJ2-5,TGCAGCGTCGAAACAGGGGGAGCGACCCAGTACTTC,CSVETGGATQYF
TRBD2,TRBV19,NA,TRBJ2-1,TGTGCCAGTAGTATAGCCGGGACTAGCGGGAGCTATGAGCAGTTCTTC,CASSIAGTSGSYEQFF
TRBD1,TRBV11-1,NA,TRBJ2-6,TGTGCCAGCAGCTCACAGGGGGCTGGGGCCAACGTCCTGACTTTC,CASSSQGAGANVLTF
NA,TRBV4-3,NA,TRBJ2-3,TGCGCCAGCAGCCAAGAAACCGCGGGTGGCACAGATACGCAGTATTTT,CASSQETAGGTDTQYF
NA,TRBV7-2,NA,TRBJ2-7,TGTGCCAGCAGCTTAGTAACGGGTAGCTCCTACGAGCAGTACTTC,CASSLVTGSSYEQYF
TRBD1,TRBV18,NA,TRBJ1-2,TGTGCCAGCTCACCGGACAGGGGCCCCTATGGCTACACCTTC,CASSPDRGPYGYTF
NA,TRBV27,NA,TRBJ1-2,TGTGCCAGCAGTTTACTCCAGAACTATGGCTACACCTTC,CASSLLQNYGYTF
TRBD2,TRBV19,NA,TRBJ2-1,TGTGCCAGTAGTATCGCCGCGGGAGTAGATGAGCAGTTCTTC,CASSIAAGVDEQFF
NA,TRBV27,NA,TRBJ2-7,TGTGCCAGCAGTTTATCGAGTTATAACGAGCAGTACTTC,CASSLSSYNEQYF
NA,TRBV27,once,TRBJ1-4,TGTGCCAGCAGTGCCGGGGCAGGGGAAAATGAAAAACTGTTTTTT,CASSAGAGENEKLFF
TRBD1,TRBV20-1,NA,TRBJ2-7,TGCAGTGCTAGTCGGGACAGTGGCTCCTCCGAGCAGTACTTC,CSASRDSGSSEQYF
TRBD1,TRBV6-4,NA,TRBJ1-2,TGTGCCAGCAGTGGGACAGGCAACGGCTACACCTTC,CASSGTGNGYTF
TRBD2,TRBV5-1,NA,TRBJ2-2,TGCGCCAGCAAGCTTGGGACTAGCGGGAGGGCCGTCACCGGGGAGCTGTTTTTT,CASKLGTSGRAVTGELFF
NA,TRBV7-2,NA,TRBJ1-2,TGTGCCAGCAGCTTGCTACCCGCTGGTCCGGGTGGCTACACCTTC,CASSLLPAGPGGYTF
TRBD1,TRBV24-1,NA,TRBJ2-1,TGTGCCACCACTGACAGGGGTCGGTTCGACAATGAGCAGTTCTTC,CATTDRGRFDNEQFF